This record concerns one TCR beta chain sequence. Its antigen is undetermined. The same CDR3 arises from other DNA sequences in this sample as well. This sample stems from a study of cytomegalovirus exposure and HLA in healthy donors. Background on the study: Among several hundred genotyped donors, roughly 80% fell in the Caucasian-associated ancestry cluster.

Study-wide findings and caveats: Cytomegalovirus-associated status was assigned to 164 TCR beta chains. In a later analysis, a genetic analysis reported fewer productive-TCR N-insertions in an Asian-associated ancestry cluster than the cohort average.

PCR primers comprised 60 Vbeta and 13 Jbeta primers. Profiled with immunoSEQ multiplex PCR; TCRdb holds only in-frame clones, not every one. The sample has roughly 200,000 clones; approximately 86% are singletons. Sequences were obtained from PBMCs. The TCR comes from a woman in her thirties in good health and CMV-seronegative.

The DNA for the CDR3 is TGCGCCAGCAGCTTGGATGCAGGGGGCGATGAGCAGTTCTTC. This translates into CASSLDAGGDEQFF. The rearrangement links TRBV5-1 to TRBJ2-1; 8 bases fit TRBD1. V lost 0 bases and J lost 8; bases outside the gene matches: 4. In germline, CDR1 is SGHRS, CDR2 YFSETQ. The length of the CDR3 is 14 residues.